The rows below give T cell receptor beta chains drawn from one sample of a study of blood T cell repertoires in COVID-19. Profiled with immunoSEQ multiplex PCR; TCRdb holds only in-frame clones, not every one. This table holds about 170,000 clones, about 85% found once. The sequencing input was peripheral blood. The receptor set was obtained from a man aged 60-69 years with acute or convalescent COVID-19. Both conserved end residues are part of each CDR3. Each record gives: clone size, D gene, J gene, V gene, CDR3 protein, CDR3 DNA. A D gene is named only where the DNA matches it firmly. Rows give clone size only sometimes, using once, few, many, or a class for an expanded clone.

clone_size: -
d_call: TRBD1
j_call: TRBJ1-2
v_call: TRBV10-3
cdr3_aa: CAISVPGTGKSNYGYTF
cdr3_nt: TGTGCCATCAGTGTTCCCGGGACAGGGAAATCTAACTATGGCTACACCTTC

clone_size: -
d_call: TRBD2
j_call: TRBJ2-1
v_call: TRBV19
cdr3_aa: CASSIPGLAGNEQFF
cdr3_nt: TGTGCCAGTAGTATCCCCGGACTAGCGGGCAATGAGCAGTTCTTC

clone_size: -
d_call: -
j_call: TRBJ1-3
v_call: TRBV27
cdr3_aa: CASSFQGNSGNTIYF
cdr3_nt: TGTGCCAGCAGTTTCCAGGGGAATTCAGGAAACACCATATATTTT

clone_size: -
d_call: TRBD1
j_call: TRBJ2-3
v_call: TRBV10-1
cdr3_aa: CASSGGQGITDTQYF
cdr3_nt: TGCGCCAGCAGTGGGGGACAGGGGATAACAGATACGCAGTATTTT

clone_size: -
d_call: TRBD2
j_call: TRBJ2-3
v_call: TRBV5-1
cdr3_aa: CASSLPAGTGPDTQYF
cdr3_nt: TGCGCCAGCAGCTTGCCAGCGGGGACGGGCCCAGATACGCAGTATTTT

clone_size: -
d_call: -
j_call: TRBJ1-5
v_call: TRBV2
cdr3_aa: CASSEASQGGQPQHF
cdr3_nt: TGTGCCAGCAGTGAAGCGAGCCAGGGTGGTCAGCCCCAGCATTTT

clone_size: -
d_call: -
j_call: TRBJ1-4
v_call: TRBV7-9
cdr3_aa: CASSSGQTLNEKLFF
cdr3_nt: TGTGCCAGCAGTTCGGGACAAACCCTTAATGAAAAACTGTTTTTT

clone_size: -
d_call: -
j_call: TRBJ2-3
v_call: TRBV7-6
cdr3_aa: CASSQSAATPTDTQYF
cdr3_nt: TGTGCCAGCAGCCAAAGCGCTGCTACCCCCACAGATACGCAGTATTTT

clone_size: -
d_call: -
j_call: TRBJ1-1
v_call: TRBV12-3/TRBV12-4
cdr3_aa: CASRGEWTEAFF
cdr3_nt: TGTGCCAGCAGGGGCGAATGGACTGAAGCTTTCTTT

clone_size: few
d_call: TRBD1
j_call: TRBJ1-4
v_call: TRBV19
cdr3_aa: CASGTGGGKLFF
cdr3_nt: TGTGCCAGTGGGACAGGGGGCGGAAAACTGTTTTTT

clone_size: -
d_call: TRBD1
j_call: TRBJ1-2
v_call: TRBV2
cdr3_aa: CASTRGRIYGYTF
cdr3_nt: TGTGCCAGCACCAGGGGGCGGATCTATGGCTACACCTTC

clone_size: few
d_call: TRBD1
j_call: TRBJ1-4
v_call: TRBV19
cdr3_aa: CASSRGTEHEKLFF
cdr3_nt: TGTGCCAGTAGTAGGGGGACAGAACATGAAAAACTGTTTTTT

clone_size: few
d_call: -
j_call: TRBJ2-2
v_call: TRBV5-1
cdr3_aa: CASNVGGVSTGELFF
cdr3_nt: TGCGCCAGCAATGTGGGGGGAGTATCCACCGGGGAGCTGTTTTTT

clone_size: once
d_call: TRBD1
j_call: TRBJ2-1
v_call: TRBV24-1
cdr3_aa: CATSDRSTGAQFF
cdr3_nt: TGTGCCACCAGTGACCGCTCGACAGGGGCGCAGTTCTTC

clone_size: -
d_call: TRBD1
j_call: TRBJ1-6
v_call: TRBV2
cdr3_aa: CASKPGTVNSPLHF
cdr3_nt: TGTGCCAGCAAGCCCGGGACAGTGAATTCACCCCTCCACTTT

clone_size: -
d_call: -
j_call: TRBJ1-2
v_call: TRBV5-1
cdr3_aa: CASSQQSWGYTF
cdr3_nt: TGCGCCAGCAGCCAACAGTCGTGGGGCTACACCTTC

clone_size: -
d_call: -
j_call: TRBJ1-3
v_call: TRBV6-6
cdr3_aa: CASSSGRSSTGNTIYF
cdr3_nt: TGTGCCAGCAGCTCAGGGAGGTCGTCCACTGGAAACACCATATATTTT

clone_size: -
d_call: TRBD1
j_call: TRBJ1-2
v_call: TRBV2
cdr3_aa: CASGQGYNYGYTF
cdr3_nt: TGTGCCAGCGGACAGGGGTATAACTATGGCTACACCTTC

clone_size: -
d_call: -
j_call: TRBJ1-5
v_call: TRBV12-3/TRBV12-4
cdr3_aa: CASSPGYNQPQHF
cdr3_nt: TGTGCCAGCAGTCCCGGGTACAATCAGCCCCAGCATTTT

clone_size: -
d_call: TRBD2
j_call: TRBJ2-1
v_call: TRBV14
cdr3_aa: CASSPKAGLAVYEQFF
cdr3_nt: TGTGCCAGCAGCCCCAAGGCAGGGCTAGCGGTCTATGAGCAGTTCTTC

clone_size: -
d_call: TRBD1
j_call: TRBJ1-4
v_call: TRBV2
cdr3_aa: CASSRPGTGIEKLFF
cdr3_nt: TGTGCCAGCAGTCGACCCGGGACAGGGATAGAAAAACTGTTTTTT

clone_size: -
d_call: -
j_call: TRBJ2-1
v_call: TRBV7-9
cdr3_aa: CASSPSRIDRFSTIEQFF
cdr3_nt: TGTGCCAGCAGCCCAAGCCGGATCGACAGGTTCTCGACAATAGAGCAGTTCTTC

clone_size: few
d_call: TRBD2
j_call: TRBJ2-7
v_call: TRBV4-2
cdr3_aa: CASSQDLASGSYEQYF
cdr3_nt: TGTGCCAGCAGCCAAGATCTCGCTAGCGGGTCCTACGAGCAGTACTTC

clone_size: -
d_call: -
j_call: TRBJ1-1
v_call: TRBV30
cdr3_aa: CAWSVGGASFTEAFF
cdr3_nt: TGTGCCTGGAGTGTAGGGGGGGCAAGTTTCACTGAAGCTTTCTTT

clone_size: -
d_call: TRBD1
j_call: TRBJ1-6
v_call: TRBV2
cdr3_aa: CASSETDRDSPLHF
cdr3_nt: TGTGCCAGCAGTGAAACCGACAGGGATTCACCCCTCCACTTT